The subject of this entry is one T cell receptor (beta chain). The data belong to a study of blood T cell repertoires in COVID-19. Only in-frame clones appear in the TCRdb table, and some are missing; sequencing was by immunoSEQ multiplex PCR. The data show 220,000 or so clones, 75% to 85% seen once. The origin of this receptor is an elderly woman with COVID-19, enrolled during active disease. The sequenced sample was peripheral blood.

CDR3 in amino acids: CAGGTGKTYGYTF. The CDR3, as DNA: TGTGCCGGCGGGACAGGGAAAACGTATGGCTACACCTTC. The V call is TRBV18, the J call TRBJ1-2; 9 bases line up with TRBD1. CDR1 and CDR2 from the germline V gene are KGHSH and LQKENI. V lost 11 bases to trimming and J lost 5 bases; unmatched junction nucleotides: 9. The CDR3 has 13 amino acids.